This T cell receptor beta chain derives from a study of CD8+CD57+ T cells in acquired aplastic anemia. Patients picked for sequencing had shown CD8+CD57+ cell expansion detected by flow cytometry. Study-wide results and limits: The CD8+ Simpson's diversity of patients and controls was not significantly different.

The CDR3 has 13 residues. CDR1 and CDR2 (germline): SGHDN, FVKESK. Researchers used genomic DNA as the template to profile TCR beta VDJ and CDR3. TCRdb reprocessed the reads via MiXCR and lists one record per CDR3 protein. Among 310,000 or so distinct CDR3 sequences listed, 56% were seen once. As regards this clonotype: The antigen remains undetermined. A read error may account for a junction end that differs from germline.

The clonotype originates from a human donor with aplastic anemia. The specimen was sorted CD4+, CD8+, or CD8+CD57+ T cells (not recorded which) from PBMCs. This chain links TRBV14 with TRBJ1-2; no definite D call. For the CDR3, the DNA is TGTGCCAGCAGCCCATACGGGAGCTATGGCTATACCTTC. This gives the protein CASSPYGSYGYTF.